This note documents a single T cell receptor beta chain sequence. Original data processing: Estimated nucleated cell counts came from reference gene primer amplification. Here immunoSEQ multiplex PCR was the method, and the copy in TCRdb shows in-frame clones only, minus some. V and J calls and clone size are copied from that table; D and trimming were computed from the DNA. The table includes around 99,000 clones, approximately 88% detected once. This specimen comes from a study of blood T cell repertoires in COVID-19. Study overall: Acute-phase and convalescent COVID-19 samples originated in the United States, Italy and Spain. The cDNA or gDNA used as material had been derived from T cells, B-cell-depleted T cells, or PBMCs.

Sequencing was performed on peripheral blood. The sequence derives from a man in his fifties or sixties with active or convalescent COVID-19.

The CDR3 DNA reads TGTGCCAGCAGCGTAGAAGTGGGGAGGAGTTCGGCTGAAGCTTTCTTT. Protein: CASSVEVGRSSAEAFF. The chain recombines TRBV9 with TRBJ1-1; no definite D call. Germline CDR1 SGDLS, CDR2 YYNGEE. Trimming removed 0 bases at V and 6 bases at J, with 18 bases between. The CDR3 covers 16 residues.